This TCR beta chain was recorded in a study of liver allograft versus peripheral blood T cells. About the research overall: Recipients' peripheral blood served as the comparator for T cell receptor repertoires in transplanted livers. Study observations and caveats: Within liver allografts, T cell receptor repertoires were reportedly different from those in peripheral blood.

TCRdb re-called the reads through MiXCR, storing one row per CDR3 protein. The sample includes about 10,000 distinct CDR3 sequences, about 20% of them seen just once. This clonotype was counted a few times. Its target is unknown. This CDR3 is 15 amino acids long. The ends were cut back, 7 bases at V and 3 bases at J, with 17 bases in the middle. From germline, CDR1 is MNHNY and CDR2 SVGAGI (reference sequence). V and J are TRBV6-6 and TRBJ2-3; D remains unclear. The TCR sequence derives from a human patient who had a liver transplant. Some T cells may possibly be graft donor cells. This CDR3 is CASTSGPRSTDTQYF. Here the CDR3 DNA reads TGTGCCAGCACTAGTGGACCCAGATCAACAGATACGCAGTATTTT.